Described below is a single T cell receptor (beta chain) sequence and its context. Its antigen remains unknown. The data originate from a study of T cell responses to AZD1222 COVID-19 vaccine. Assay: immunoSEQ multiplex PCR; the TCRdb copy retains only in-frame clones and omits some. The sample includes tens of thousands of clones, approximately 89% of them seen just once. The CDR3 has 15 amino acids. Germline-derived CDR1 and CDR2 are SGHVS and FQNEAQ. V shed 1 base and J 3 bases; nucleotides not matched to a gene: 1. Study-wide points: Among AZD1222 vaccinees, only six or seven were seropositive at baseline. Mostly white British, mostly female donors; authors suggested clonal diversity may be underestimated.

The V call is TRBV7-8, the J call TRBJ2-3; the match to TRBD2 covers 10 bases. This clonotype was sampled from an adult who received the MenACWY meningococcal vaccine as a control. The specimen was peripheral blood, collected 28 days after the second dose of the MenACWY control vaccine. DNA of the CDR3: TGTGCCAGCAGCTTAGTGACTAGCGGGACAGATACGCAGTATTTT. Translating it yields CASSLVTSGTDTQYF.